This T cell receptor (beta chain) was obtained from a study of neoadjuvant anti-PD-1 for oral cavity cancer. Overall study context: Patients mostly received three to four biweekly nivolumab doses at 3 mg/kg before surgery.

V was cut by 5 bases and J by 0 bases, with 13 bases left in between. CDR1 SEHNR and CDR2 FQNEAQ come from the germline V gene (reference sequence). The length of the CDR3 is 16 residues. Assay used: immunoSEQ multiplex PCR; TCRdb lists only in-frame clones, some missing. The table records some 71,000 clones, about 86% of them present only once. This specimen consisted of PBMCs, obtained before nivolumab (anti-PD-1) treatment. The chain uses TRBV7-9 and TRBJ1-4; D is undetermined. The source of this sequence is a person aged 35-79 years with oral cavity squamous cell carcinoma. CDR3 sequence (DNA): TGTGCCAGCAGCCCCTCCCGAATGGCAACTAATGAAAAACTGTTTTTT. This gives the protein CASSPSRMATNEKLFF.